This T cell receptor (beta chain) was sequenced in a study of T-cell reconstitution after alpha-beta-depleted transplantation in children. Study-wide results and caveats: By about two months after transplant, alpha-beta T cells reportedly arose from several hundred graft clones that had expanded. When one year had passed after transplant, most T-cell counts and diversity came from newly produced T cells. Certain patients had high TCRbeta diversity at day 60, and it came from recipient T cells and thymic progenitors that survived.

The CDR3 extends over 18 amino acids. Germline CDR1 is DFQATT and CDR2 is SNEGSKA (reference sequence). V shed 5 bases and J 4 bases; nucleotides not matched to a gene: 18. A few counts support this clonotype. Its specificity is unknown. Using unique molecular identifiers, the investigators prepared the TCRbeta library. Each CDR3 protein is one row after TCRdb ran MiXCR on the PCR reads. The repertoire holds 450,000 to 700,000 distinct CDR3 sequences, with 25% to 30% as singletons. The TCR sequence derives from a boy under two years old with Wiskott-Aldrich syndrome, due to receive a stem cell transplant. This specimen was PBMCs, taken before TCRalphabeta/CD19-depleted stem cell transplant. J is TRBJ2-1 and V is TRBV20-1; 9 bases match TRBD2. The CDR3 sequence is CSAEPGTSRVGRYNEQFF. The CDR3 DNA follows: TGCAGTGCTGAACCAGGGACTAGCAGGGTAGGGAGGTACAATGAGCAGTTCTTC.